A single sample is the source of the 14 T cell receptor beta chains below, sequenced in a study of cytomegalovirus exposure and HLA in healthy donors. The PCR contained 60 Vbeta and 13 Jbeta primers. Assay used: immunoSEQ multiplex PCR; TCRdb lists only in-frame clones, some missing. The sample lists fewer than 250,000 clones; under 80% were seen once. Sequenced input: PBMCs. All receptors derive from a man aged 25 to 45 in good health and CMV-seropositive.

The rearrangement links TRBV15 to TRBJ2-1, with 13 positions matching TRBD2. This CDR3 has 17 amino acids. Trimming cost V 5 bases and J 6 bases; bases outside gene matches: 10. The germline gives CDR1 LNHNV, CDR2 YYDKDF (reference sequence). Written as DNA, the CDR3 is TGTGCCACCAGCGGCGGTCTTACTAGCGGGGGGGCCAATGAGCAGTTCTTC. It translates to CATSGGLTSGGANEQFF. Full variable domain (outside the CDR3, taken from reference TRBV15 and TRBJ2-1): DAMVIQNPRYQVTQFGKPVTLSCSQTLNHNVMYWYQQKSSQAPKLLFHYYDKDFNNEADTPDNFQSRRPNTSFCFLDIRSPGLGDTAMYLCATSGGLTSGGANEQFFGPGTRLTVL.

The sample holds a few counts of this clone. V and J are TRBV7-9 and TRBJ1-1, with 7 bases identical to TRBD1. The germline gives CDR1 SEHNR, CDR2 FQNEAQ (reference sequence). The CDR3 sequence is 15 residues long. V lost 3 bases, J lost 5 bases, and 9 bases stayed unmatched. CDR3 DNA sequence: TGTGCCAGCAGCTTTTGGACAGGCACCGGGACTGAAGCTTTCTTT. This encodes CASSFWTGTGTEAFF.

This clone was observed a handful of times. The chain has TRBV5-1 and TRBJ1-6; TRBD1 matches 7 bases. Germline CDR1 reads SGHRS; CDR2 reads YFSETQ. V gave up 4 bases and J gave up 7 bases; unmatched junction bases: 8. This CDR3 spans 15 amino acids. The DNA of the CDR3 is TGCGCCAGCAGCCTCACCGGGACAGTGAATTCACCCCTCCACTTT. Its protein is CASSLTGTVNSPLHF.

This chain joins TRBV28 and TRBJ2-3, with D perhaps matching TRBD2 (6 bases). The ends were cut back, 10 bases at V and 1 base at J, with 21 bases in the middle. The CDR3 sequence is 16 residues long. Germline CDR1 is MDHEN and CDR2 is SYDVKM. CDR3 bases: TGTGCCACCGCAGGTCGCGGGGATGGGGGCACAGATACGCAGTATTTT. Encoded protein: CATAGRGDGGTDTQYF.

The chain employs TRBV7-3 and TRBJ1-6, with D uncertain. The V end was cut by 0 bases, the J end by 10 bases, with 16 bases between. The germline CDR1 and CDR2 sequences are SGHTA and FQGTGA. The CDR3 sequence is 16 residues long. CDR3 sequence: CASSLTSPGSGSPLHF. CDR3 DNA sequence: TGTGCCAGCAGCTTAACGTCCCCTGGGTCAGGATCACCCCTCCACTTT. Using reference TRBV7-3 and TRBJ1-6 for the parts outside the CDR3, the full variable domain is GAGVSQTPSNKVTEKGKYVELRCDPISGHTALYWYRQSLGQGPEFLIYFQGTGAADDSGLPNDRFFAVRPEGSVSTLKIQRTERGDSAVYLCASSLTSPGSGSPLHFGNGTRLTVT.

The chain carries TRBV9 and TRBJ2-2; 10 bases are a match to TRBD1. Trimming at V came to 0 bases and at J to 5 bases, leaving 4 bases not matched to a gene. The length of the CDR3 is 16 residues. Germline-derived CDR1 and CDR2 are SGDLS and YYNGEE. CDR3 DNA: TGTGCCAGCAGCGTAGGGGGACAGGGGTCAACCGGGGAGCTGTTTTTT. Translating gives CASSVGGQGSTGELFF.

This rearrangement joins TRBV1 to TRBJ2-7; TRBD1 reflects the table's D call only, with no check against the DNA. TRBV1 is recorded as a pseudogene. The CDR3 loop spans 14 amino acids. The CDR3 reads CTSSRGQGRNEQYF. In DNA, the CDR3 is TGCACCAGCAGCCGCGGACAGGGGAGGAACGAGCAGTACTTC.

The chain carries TRBV7-9 and TRBJ1-2, with D possibly TRBD1 on 6 matching bases. Germline CDR1 SEHNR, CDR2 FQNEAQ (reference sequence). The CDR3 runs to 14 residues. The ends were cut back, 5 bases at V and 6 bases at J, with 16 bases in the middle. The DNA for the CDR3 is TGTGCCAGCAGCCTGAGGTCGGGGGGCCATGGCTACACCTTC. The encoded protein is CASSLRSGGHGYTF.

This clone was counted between two and nine times. The V and J genes are TRBV14 and TRBJ2-1; 8 bases are a match to TRBD1. The ends lost 3 bases at V and 8 bases at J; junction bases unmatched: 6. Germline CDR1 SGHDN, CDR2 FVKESK. The CDR3 contains 14 residues. CDR3 sequence: CASSQDLQGDEQFF. For the CDR3, the DNA is TGTGCCAGCAGCCAGGACTTACAGGGGGATGAGCAGTTCTTC.

This clone has only one observation. The V call is TRBV7-9, the J call TRBJ1-2; 7 bases are shared with TRBD1. Trimming at V came to 7 bases and at J to 4 bases, leaving 12 bases not matched to a gene. CDR1 SEHNR and CDR2 FQNEAQ come from the germline V gene (reference sequence). The CDR3 covers 15 residues. The CDR3 loop reads CASNNRGEGGYGYTF. CDR3 sequence (DNA): TGTGCCAGCAACAACAGGGGAGAGGGTGGCTATGGCTACACCTTC.

The chain recombines TRBV13 with TRBJ2-2; D is possibly TRBD2 (5 bases). Germline V CDR1 and CDR2: PRHDT, FYEKMQ (reference sequence). This CDR3 is 15 amino acids long. Trimming stripped 3 bases from V and 5 bases from J, with 13 bases between. The CDR3 loop is CASSFASFRTGELFF. The CDR3 nucleotides read TGTGCCAGCAGCTTTGCTAGCTTTAGGACCGGGGAGCTGTTTTTT.

The rearrangement uses TRBV5-4 and TRBJ1-2; D might be TRBD1 (6 bases). Germline loops: CDR1 SGHNT, CDR2 YYREEE (reference sequence). The CDR3 is 12 amino acids. Trimming took off 3 bases at V and 8 bases at J, with 11 bases between the two ends. DNA for the CDR3: TGTGCCAGCAGCTCGGACAGTTTCGGCTACACCTTC. Amino acid sequence: CASSSDSFGYTF. Complete variable domain (other parts from reference TRBV5-4 and TRBJ1-2): ETGVTQSPTHLIKTRGQQVTLRCSSQSGHNTVSWYQQALGQGPQFIFQYYREEENGRGNFPPRFSGLQFPNYSSELNVNALELDDSALYLCASSSDSFGYTFGSGTRLTVV.

This chain links TRBV5-1 with TRBJ2-2; 11 bases match TRBD2. The CDR3 covers 16 residues. Germline assignment: CDR1 SGHRS and CDR2 YFSETQ. Germline trimming cut 5 bases from V and 7 bases from J; bases unmatched to any gene: 10. Here the CDR3 reads CASRPTSGRRGGELFF. The CDR3 region has the DNA TGCGCCAGCAGACCTACTAGCGGGAGACGAGGCGGGGAGCTGTTTTTT.

The chain uses TRBV7-2 and TRBJ1-6, with 11 bases lining up with TRBD1. This CDR3 region has 18 residues. Germline V gene sequence: CDR1 SGHTA, CDR2 FQGNSA. The V gene end was trimmed by 5 bases and the J gene end by 6 bases; junction bases not matched to a gene: 12. CDR3 in DNA: TGTGCCAGCAGCACCGGGACAGGGGGAAGGGCGGCTAATTCACCCCTCCACTTT. This codes for CASSTGTGGRAANSPLHF.